A selection of T cell receptor beta chains follows, all from one sample in a study of vaccination effects on CD4 cells after COVID-19. Only in-frame clones appear in the TCRdb table, and some are missing; sequencing was by immunoSEQ multiplex PCR. Of 40,000 or so clones listed, about 81% are singletons. These receptors' antigens are unknown. The sequencing used CD4+ T cells from PBMCs cultured without peptide, collected before COVID-19 vaccination. Receptor source: a human donor who received a COVID-19 vaccine. CDR3s include the opening cysteine and the closing phenylalanine or tryptophan. The D gene is left open where the match is weak. The size field is filled for only some rows; it gives once, few, many or a size class.

J gene	clone size	V gene	D gene	CDR3 DNA	CDR3 protein
TRBJ1-1	few	TRBV7-2	TRBD1	TGTGCCAGCAGCAGAAAGGGACAGGGGAGGGCTGAAGCTTTCTTT	CASSRKGQGRAEAFF
TRBJ2-5	NA	TRBV28	TRBD1	TGTGCCAGCAGCTCCGGGGGGACAGGGGGGGAGACCCAGTACTTC	CASSSGGTGGETQYF
TRBJ2-1	NA	TRBV9	NA	TGTGCCAGCACCCCGGGTTCGGGATACAATGAGCAGTTCTTC	CASTPGSGYNEQFF
TRBJ1-3	NA	TRBV18	NA	TGTGCCAGCTCCGTAACCGACACGAGCTCTGGAAACACCATATATTTT	CASSVTDTSSGNTIYF
TRBJ2-3	NA	TRBV24-1	NA	TGTGCCACCGGAGGACATGGGCGCACAGATACGCAGTATTTT	CATGGHGRTDTQYF
TRBJ2-6	NA	TRBV6-4	NA	TGTGCCAGCAGTGCCCTAGGGGCCAACGTCCTGACTTTC	CASSALGANVLTF
TRBJ2-2	NA	TRBV19	NA	TGTGCCAGTAGTATAAACCCAAACACCGGGGAGCTGTTTTTT	CASSINPNTGELFF
TRBJ2-3	NA	TRBV5-4	TRBD2	TGTGCCAGCAGGGGACTAGCGGGGGCCGGCACAGATACGCAGTATTTT	CASRGLAGAGTDTQYF
TRBJ1-3	once	TRBV6-1	NA	TGTGCCAGCAGGGCAGGAGGAAACACCATATATTTT	CASRAGGNTIYF
TRBJ1-2	NA	TRBV4-3	TRBD1	TGCGCCAGCAGCCAAGAATGGGGGACAGGGGTCGGCTACACCTTC	CASSQEWGTGVGYTF
TRBJ1-1	NA	TRBV19	NA	TGTGCCAGTAAGCCGCGCGTGGAGACGCCTGAAGCTTTCTTT	CASKPRVETPEAFF
TRBJ2-2	few	TRBV21-1	NA	TGTGCCAGCAGCAATAGGACAGGGGACATCCTGACCGGGGAGCTGTTTTTT	CASSNRTGDILTGELFF
TRBJ1-1	few	TRBV2	NA	TGTGCCAGCAGTGGCCAGGGCGGTACTGAAGCTTTCTTT	CASSGQGGTEAFF
TRBJ1-4	NA	TRBV4-1	TRBD1	TGCGCCAGCAGCCAAGCCTACTACAGGGGACAGGGTGAAAAACTGTTTTTT	CASSQAYYRGQGEKLFF
TRBJ1-5	NA	TRBV5-1	NA	TGCGCCAGCAGCTTGGAGGGGGTTAGCAATCAGCCCCAGCATTTT	CASSLEGVSNQPQHF
TRBJ2-5	NA	TRBV6-2/TRBV6-3	TRBD2	TGTGCCAGCAGTTACCTAGCGGGGGCGAGGGAGACCCAGTACTTC	CASSYLAGARETQYF
TRBJ2-2	NA	TRBV18	NA	TGTGCCAGCTCACCCCGGAGCGGTGACACCGGGGAGCTGTTTTTT	CASSPRSGDTGELFF
TRBJ2-5	NA	TRBV6-4	NA	TGTGCCACGCTCTGCGGTAGGTTCGAGACCCAGTACTTC	CATLCGRFETQYF
TRBJ2-3	NA	TRBV7-2	NA	TGTGCCAGCAGCTCATCACCAGACACAGATACGCAGTATTTT	CASSSSPDTDTQYF
TRBJ2-5	NA	TRBV7-8	TRBD2	TGTGCCAGCAGCTTTAGCGGGGGTGGAGGGGAGACCCAGTACTTC	CASSFSGGGGETQYF
TRBJ1-1	NA	TRBV11-2	NA	TGTGCCAGCACCTTCCGTGGGAGTATGAACACTGAAGCTTTCTTT	CASTFRGSMNTEAFF
TRBJ1-2	NA	TRBV29-1	NA	TGCAGCGTTGACTCAGCGGGTGTCTATGGCTACACCTTC	CSVDSAGVYGYTF
TRBJ2-5	NA	TRBV9	TRBD1	TGTGCCAGCAGCCCGACAGGGAACCAAGAGACCCAGTACTTC	CASSPTGNQETQYF
TRBJ1-5	NA	TRBV5-5	NA	TGTGCCAGCAGCTTCCAGGGGTCGAGCAATCAGCCCCAGCATTTT	CASSFQGSSNQPQHF
TRBJ1-6	NA	TRBV4-2	NA	TGTGCCAGCAGCCAAGAGTTCGGAGGGGCGACCTATAATTCACCCCTCCACTTT	CASSQEFGGATYNSPLHF
TRBJ1-6	few	TRBV3-1/TRBV3-2	NA	TGTGCCAGCAGCTTCCGGGACGGATCTTCACCCCTCCACTTT	CASSFRDGSSPLHF
TRBJ2-3	NA	TRBV19	TRBD2	TGTGCCAGTACGGAGTTAGGGGCCAGCGGGGGGAACACAGATACGCAGTATTTT	CASTELGASGGNTDTQYF
TRBJ1-3	NA	TRBV3-1/TRBV3-2	NA	TGTGCCAGCAGCCTCTCAGGGGCTGGAAACACCATATATTTT	CASSLSGAGNTIYF
TRBJ1-2	NA	TRBV30	NA	TGTGCCTGGAGTGTTTACTATGGCTACACCTTC	CAWSVYYGYTF
TRBJ1-3	once	TRBV28	NA	TGTGCCAGCAGTCCGGGTGGACAGCCCTACTCTGGAAACACCATATATTTT	CASSPGGQPYSGNTIYF
TRBJ2-3	NA	TRBV11-3	NA	TGTGCCAGCAGCTTTGGGTCGGCAGGGGAAGTCACAGATACGCAGTATTTT	CASSFGSAGEVTDTQYF
TRBJ1-1	NA	TRBV29-1	NA	TGCAGCGTCGTGTGGGGTTGGGACACTGAAGCTTTCTTT	CSVVWGWDTEAFF
TRBJ1-2	NA	TRBV5-1	NA	TGCGCCAGCAGCTTGGGACAGATCCAGCCCTATGGCTACACCTTC	CASSLGQIQPYGYTF